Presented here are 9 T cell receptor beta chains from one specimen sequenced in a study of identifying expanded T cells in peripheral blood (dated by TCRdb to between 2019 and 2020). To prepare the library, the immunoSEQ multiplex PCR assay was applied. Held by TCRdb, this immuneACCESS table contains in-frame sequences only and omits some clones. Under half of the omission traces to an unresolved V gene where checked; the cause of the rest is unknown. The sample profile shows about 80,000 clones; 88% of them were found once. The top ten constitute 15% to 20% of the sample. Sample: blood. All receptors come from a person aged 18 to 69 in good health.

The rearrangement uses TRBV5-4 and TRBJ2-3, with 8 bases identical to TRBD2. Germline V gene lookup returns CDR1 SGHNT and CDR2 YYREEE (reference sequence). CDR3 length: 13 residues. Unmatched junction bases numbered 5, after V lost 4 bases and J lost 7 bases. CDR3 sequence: CASSRERGHTQYF. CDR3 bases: TGTGCCAGCAGCAGAGAGCGGGGGCATACGCAGTATTTT. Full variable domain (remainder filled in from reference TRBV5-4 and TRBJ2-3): ETGVTQSPTHLIKTRGQQVTLRCSSQSGHNTVSWYQQALGQGPQFIFQYYREEENGRGNFPPRFSGLQFPNYSSELNVNALELDDSALYLCASSRERGHTQYFGPGTRLTVL.

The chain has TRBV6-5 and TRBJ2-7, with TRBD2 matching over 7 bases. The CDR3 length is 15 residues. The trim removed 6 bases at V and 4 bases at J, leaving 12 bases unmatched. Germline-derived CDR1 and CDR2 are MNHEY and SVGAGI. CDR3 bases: TGTGCCAGCAGCGAATCGTGGGGGGGACGGTACGAGCAGTACTTC. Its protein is CASSESWGGRYEQYF.

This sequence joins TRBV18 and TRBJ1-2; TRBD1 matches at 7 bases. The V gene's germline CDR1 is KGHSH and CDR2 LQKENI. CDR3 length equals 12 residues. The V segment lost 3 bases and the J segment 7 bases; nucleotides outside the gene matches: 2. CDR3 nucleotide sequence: TGTGCCAGCTCACCCGACAGGGCTGGCTACACCTTC. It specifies CASSPDRAGYTF.

CDR3 residues: CASSFLATQYF. DNA of the CDR3: TGTGCCAGCAGTTTCCTGGCTACCCAGTACTTC. V and J are TRBV5-6 and TRBJ2-5; D ambiguous. V was pared by 5 bases and J by 8 bases, with 10 bases between. The CDR3 extends over 11 amino acids. Germline V gene sequence: CDR1 SGHDT, CDR2 YYEEEE.

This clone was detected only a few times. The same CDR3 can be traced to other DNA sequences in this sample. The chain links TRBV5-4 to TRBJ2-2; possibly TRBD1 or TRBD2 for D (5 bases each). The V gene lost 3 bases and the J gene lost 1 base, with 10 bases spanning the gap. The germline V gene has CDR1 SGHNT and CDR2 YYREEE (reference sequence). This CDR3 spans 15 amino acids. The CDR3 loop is CASSSGTVNTGELFF. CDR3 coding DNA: TGTGCCAGCAGCTCCGGGACGGTGAACACCGGGGAGCTGTTTTTT.

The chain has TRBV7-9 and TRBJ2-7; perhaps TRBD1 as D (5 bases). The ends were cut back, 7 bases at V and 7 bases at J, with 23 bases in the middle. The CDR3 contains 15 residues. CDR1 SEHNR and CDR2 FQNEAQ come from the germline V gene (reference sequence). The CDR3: CASTPSGAWSGEQYF. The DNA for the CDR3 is TGTGCCAGCACCCCCTCTGGGGCGTGGTCGGGTGAGCAGTACTTC. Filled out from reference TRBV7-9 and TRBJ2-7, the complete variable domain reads DTGVSQNPRHKITKRGQNVTFRCDPISEHNRLYWYRQTLGQGPEFLTYFQNEAQLEKSRLLSDRFSAERPKGSFSTLEIQRTEQGDSAMYLCASTPSGAWSGEQYFGPGTRLTVT.

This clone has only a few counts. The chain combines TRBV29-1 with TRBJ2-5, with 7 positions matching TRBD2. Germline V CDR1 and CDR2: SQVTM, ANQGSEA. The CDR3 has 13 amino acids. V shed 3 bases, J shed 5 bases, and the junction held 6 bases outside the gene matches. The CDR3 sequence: CSVEPQGGETQYF. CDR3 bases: TGCAGCGTTGAGCCCCAGGGAGGGGAGACCCAGTACTTC.

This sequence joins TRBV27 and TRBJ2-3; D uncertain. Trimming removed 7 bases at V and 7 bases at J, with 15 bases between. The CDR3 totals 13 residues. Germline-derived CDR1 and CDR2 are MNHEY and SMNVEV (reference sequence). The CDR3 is CASNDAVRNTQYF. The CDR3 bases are TGTGCCAGCAACGATGCCGTACGTAATACGCAGTATTTT.

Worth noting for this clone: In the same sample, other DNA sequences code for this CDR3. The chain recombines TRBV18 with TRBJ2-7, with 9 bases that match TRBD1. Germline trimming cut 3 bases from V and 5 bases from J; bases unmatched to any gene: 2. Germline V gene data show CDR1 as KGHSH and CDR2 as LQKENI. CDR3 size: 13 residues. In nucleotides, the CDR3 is TGTGCCAGCTCACCCGGGACAGGGAACGAGCAGTACTTC. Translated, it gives CASSPGTGNEQYF. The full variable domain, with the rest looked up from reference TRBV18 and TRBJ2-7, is NAGVMQNPRHLVRRRGQEARLRCSPMKGHSHVYWYRQLPEEGLKFMVYLQKENIIDESGMPKERFSAEFPKEGPSILRIQQVVRGDSAAYFCASSPGTGNEQYFGPGTRLTVT.